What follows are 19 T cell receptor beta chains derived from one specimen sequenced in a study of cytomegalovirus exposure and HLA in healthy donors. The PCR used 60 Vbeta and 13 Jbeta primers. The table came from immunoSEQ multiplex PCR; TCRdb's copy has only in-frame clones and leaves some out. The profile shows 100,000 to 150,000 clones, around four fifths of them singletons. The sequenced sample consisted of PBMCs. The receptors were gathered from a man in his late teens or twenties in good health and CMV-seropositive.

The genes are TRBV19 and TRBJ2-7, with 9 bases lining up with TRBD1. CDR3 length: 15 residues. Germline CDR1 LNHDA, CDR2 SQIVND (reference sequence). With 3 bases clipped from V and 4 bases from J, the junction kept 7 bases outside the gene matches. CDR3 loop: CASSMGTGSVYEQYF. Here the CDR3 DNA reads TGTGCCAGTAGTATGGGGACAGGGTCTGTTTACGAGCAGTACTTC.

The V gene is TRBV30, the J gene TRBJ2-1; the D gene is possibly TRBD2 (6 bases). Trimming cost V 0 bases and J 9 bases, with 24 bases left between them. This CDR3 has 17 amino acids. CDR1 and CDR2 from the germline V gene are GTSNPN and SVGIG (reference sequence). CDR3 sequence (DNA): TGTGCCTGGAGTGTCTCCGTCTTAATTTCGGGAGCGGGTGAGCAGTTCTTC. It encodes CAWSVSVLISGAGEQFF. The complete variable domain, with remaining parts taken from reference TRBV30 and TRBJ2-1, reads SQTIHQWPATLVQPVGSPLSLECTVEGTSNPNLYWYRQAAGRGLQLLFYSVGIGQISSEVPQNLSASRPQDRQFILSSKKLLLSDSGFYLCAWSVSVLISGAGEQFFGPGTRLTVL.

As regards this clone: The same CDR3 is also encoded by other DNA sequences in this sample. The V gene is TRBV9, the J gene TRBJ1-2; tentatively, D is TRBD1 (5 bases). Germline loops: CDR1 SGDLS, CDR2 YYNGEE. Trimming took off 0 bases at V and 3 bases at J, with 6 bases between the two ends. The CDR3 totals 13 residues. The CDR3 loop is CASSVGGDYGYTF. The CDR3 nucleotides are TGTGCCAGCAGCGTAGGGGGGGACTATGGCTACACCTTC.

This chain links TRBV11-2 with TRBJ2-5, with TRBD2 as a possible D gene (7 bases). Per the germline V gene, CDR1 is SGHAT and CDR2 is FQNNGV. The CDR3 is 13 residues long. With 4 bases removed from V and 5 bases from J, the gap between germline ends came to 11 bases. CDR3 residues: CASSSGGGETQYF. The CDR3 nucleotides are TGTGCCAGCAGCTCGGGGGGCGGGGAGACCCAGTACTTC.

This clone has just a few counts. CDR3 loop: CASSIRTSGPQGEQFF. For the CDR3, the DNA is TGTGCCAGTAGTATAAGGACTAGCGGGCCGCAGGGTGAGCAGTTCTTC. The chain couples TRBV19 to TRBJ2-1; 11 bases align to TRBD2. From germline, CDR1 is LNHDA and CDR2 SQIVND (reference sequence). V lost 2 bases and J lost 9; bases outside the gene matches: 9. The CDR3 covers 16 residues.

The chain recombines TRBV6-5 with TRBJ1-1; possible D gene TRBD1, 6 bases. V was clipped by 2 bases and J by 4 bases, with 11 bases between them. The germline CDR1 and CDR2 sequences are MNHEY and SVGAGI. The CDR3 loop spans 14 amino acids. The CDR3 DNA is TGTGCCAGCAGTTACGGGGGCCTCAGCACTGAAGCTTTCTTT. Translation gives CASSYGGLSTEAFF.

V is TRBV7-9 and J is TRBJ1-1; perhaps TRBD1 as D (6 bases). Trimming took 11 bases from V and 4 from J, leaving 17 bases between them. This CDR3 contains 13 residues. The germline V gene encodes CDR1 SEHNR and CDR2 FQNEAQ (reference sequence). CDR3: CAGYSGVGTEAFF. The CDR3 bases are TGTGCCGGCTATTCAGGGGTGGGCACTGAAGCTTTCTTT.

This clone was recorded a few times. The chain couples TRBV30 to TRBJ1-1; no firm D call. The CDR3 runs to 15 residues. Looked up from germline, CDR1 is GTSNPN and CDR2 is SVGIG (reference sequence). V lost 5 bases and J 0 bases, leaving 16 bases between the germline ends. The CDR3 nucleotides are TGTGCCTGGGATCTTGGAGAGTGGATGAACACTGAAGCTTTCTTT. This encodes CAWDLGEWMNTEAFF.

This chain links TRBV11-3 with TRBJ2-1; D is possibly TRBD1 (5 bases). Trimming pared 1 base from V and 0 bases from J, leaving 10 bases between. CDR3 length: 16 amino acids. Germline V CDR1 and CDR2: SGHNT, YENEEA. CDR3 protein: CASSLGLQGSYNEQFF. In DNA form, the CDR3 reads TGTGCCAGCAGCTTAGGGTTGCAGGGCTCCTACAATGAGCAGTTCTTC.

The chain's CDR3 is CASSLEVEPNYGYTF. The CDR3 DNA follows: TGTGCCAGCAGCTTAGAAGTAGAACCTAACTATGGCTACACCTTC. The chain uses TRBV11-2 and TRBJ1-2; no clear D gene. V dropped 0 bases and J dropped 0 bases, with 8 bases sitting between them. The germline V gene has CDR1 SGHAT and CDR2 FQNNGV. The CDR3 totals 15 residues.

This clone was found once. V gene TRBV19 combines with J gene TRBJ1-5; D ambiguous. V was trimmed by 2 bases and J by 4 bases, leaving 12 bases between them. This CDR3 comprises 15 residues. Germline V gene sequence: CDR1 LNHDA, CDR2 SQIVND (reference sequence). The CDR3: CASSITAGLNQPQHF. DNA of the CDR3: TGTGCCAGTAGTATAACGGCAGGCCTAAATCAGCCCCAGCATTTT.

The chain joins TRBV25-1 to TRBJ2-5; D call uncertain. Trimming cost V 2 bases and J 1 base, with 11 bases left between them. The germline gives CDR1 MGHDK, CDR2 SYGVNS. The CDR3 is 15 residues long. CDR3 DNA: TGTGCCAGCAGTGAACCTTCCCAGTTCCAAGAGACCCAGTACTTC. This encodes CASSEPSQFQETQYF.

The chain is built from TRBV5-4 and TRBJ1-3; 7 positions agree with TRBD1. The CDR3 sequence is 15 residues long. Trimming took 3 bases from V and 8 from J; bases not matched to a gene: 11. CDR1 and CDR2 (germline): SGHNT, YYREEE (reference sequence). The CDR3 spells CASSSTGDGWDTIYF. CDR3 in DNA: TGTGCCAGCAGCTCAACAGGGGACGGGTGGGACACCATATATTTT.

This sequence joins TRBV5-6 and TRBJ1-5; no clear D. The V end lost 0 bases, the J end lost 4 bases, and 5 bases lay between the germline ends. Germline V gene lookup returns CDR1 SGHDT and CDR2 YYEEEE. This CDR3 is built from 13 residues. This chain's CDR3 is CASSLAGNQPQHF. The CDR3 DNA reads TGTGCCAGCAGCTTGGCCGGGAATCAGCCCCAGCATTTT.

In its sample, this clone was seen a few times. The CDR3: CATWSGGNSPLHF. In DNA, the CDR3 is TGTGCCACCTGGTCAGGGGGGAATTCACCCCTCCACTTT. The rearrangement joins TRBV19 to TRBJ1-6, with TRBD1 matching over 7 bases. The CDR3 length is 13 residues. J was trimmed by 7 bases and V by 10 bases; bases with no gene match: 7. Germline CDR1 reads LNHDA; CDR2 reads SQIVND (reference sequence). The entire variable domain, with the rest obtained from reference TRBV19 and TRBJ1-6, is as follows: DGGITQSPKYLFRKEGQNVTLSCEQNLNHDAMYWYRQDPGQGLRLIYYSQIVNDFQKGDIAEGYSVSREKKESFPLTVTSAQKNPTAFYLCATWSGGNSPLHFGNGTRLTVT.

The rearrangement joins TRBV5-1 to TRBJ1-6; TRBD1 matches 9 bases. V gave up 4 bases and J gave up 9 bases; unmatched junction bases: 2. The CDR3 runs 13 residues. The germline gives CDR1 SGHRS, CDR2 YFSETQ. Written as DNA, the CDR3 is TGCGCCAGCAGCCAGACAGGGGGTTCACCCCTCCACTTT. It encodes CASSQTGGSPLHF.

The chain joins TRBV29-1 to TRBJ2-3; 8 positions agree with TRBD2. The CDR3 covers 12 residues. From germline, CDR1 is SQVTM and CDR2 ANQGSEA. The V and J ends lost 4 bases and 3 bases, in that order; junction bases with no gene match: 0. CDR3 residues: CSVAGGTDTQYF. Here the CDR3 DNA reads TGCAGCGTTGCGGGAGGGACAGATACGCAGTATTTT.

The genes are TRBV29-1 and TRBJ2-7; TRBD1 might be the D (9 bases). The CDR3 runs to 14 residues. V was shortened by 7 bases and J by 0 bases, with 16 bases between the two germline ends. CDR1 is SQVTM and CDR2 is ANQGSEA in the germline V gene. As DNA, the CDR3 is TGCAGCGCGGGGGGGACAGGGTCCTCCTACGAGCAGTACTTC. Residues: CSAGGTGSSYEQYF.

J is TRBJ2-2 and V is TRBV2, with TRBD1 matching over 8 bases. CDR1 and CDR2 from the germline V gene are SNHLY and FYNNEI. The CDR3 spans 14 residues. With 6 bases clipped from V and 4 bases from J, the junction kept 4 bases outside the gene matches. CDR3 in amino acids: CASRPTGVTGELFF. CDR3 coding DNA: TGTGCCAGCAGGCCGACAGGGGTCACCGGGGAGCTGTTTTTT.